These 25 T cell receptor beta chains originate from one sample sequenced in a study of human T cells and chemical hapten exposure. The time point here: patch test 2, 6 weeks after DPC sensitization. The treatment: therapeutic diphenylcyclopropenone sensitization with weekly scalp DPC. TCRdb re-analysed the RACE reads in MiXCR, keeping a single row per CDR3 protein. The repertoire has approximately 82,000 distinct CDR3 sequences, 6.5% to 8% of them found once; the top ten carry approximately 1.2%. Sequences were derived from whole blood, sampled in connection with sensitization to the hapten diphenylcyclopropenone (DPC). The source is a woman between 25 and 40 years old with alopecia areata. Some clones in this sample may be carry-over from other donors' samples.

This clonotype occurred a few times. V gene TRBV18 combines with J gene TRBJ1-1, with TRBD1 identical over 10 bases. This CDR3 is 15 amino acids long. Germline V lookup: CDR1 KGHSH, CDR2 LQKENI. The V gene end was trimmed by 3 bases and the J gene end by 3 bases; junction bases not matched to a gene: 4. The CDR3 nucleotides are TGTGCCAGCTCACCGCCGGGACAGGGGTACACTGAAGCTTTCTTT. Translation: CASSPPGQGYTEAFF.

This clonotype was seen a few times. The chain recombines TRBV6-5 with TRBJ1-1; 9 positions match TRBD1. Germline values: CDR1 MNHEY, CDR2 SVGAGI. V gave up 7 bases and J gave up 5 bases; unmatched junction bases: 2. The CDR3 covers 12 residues. The CDR3: CASMTGGTEAFF. CDR3 nucleotides: TGTGCCAGCATGACAGGGGGTACTGAAGCTTTCTTT.

The rearrangement uses TRBV6-1 and TRBJ1-5; D not resolved. Between the trimmed V and J ends, which lost 7 bases and 4 bases, there was a span of 17 bases. This CDR3 is built from 15 residues. Germline CDR1 MNHNS, CDR2 SASEGT. The CDR3 nucleotides read TGTGCCAGCATTGCTACACGGGGATTTAATCAGCCCCAGCATTTT. Translation: CASIATRGFNQPQHF.

The chain uses TRBV19 and TRBJ1-2; D might be TRBD1 (5 bases). Trimming cost V 7 bases and J 2 bases, with 11 bases left between them. The CDR3 length is 13 residues. The germline gives CDR1 LNHDA, CDR2 SQIVND (reference sequence). The CDR3 sequence is CASNQDRNYGYTF. In DNA, the CDR3 is TGTGCCAGTAACCAAGACAGAAACTATGGCTACACCTTC.

The table lists this clonotype with a few counts. The genes are TRBV11-2 and TRBJ2-7; tentatively, D is TRBD1 (5 bases). V lost 5 bases, J lost 2 bases, and 16 bases lay in between. The CDR3 is 15 amino acids. In germline, CDR1 is SGHAT, CDR2 FQNNGV. CDR3 protein: CASSLTTGGPYEQYF. CDR3 DNA: TGTGCCAGCAGCCTCACTACAGGCGGTCCCTACGAGCAGTACTTC. The full variable domain, completed using reference TRBV11-2 and TRBJ2-7, is EAGVAQSPRYKIIEKRQSVAFWCNPISGHATLYWYQQILGQGPKLLIQFQNNGVVDDSQLPKDRFSAERLKGVDSTLKIQPAKLEDSAVYLCASSLTTGGPYEQYFGPGTRLTVT.

This clonotype came up many times. The chain is built from TRBV20-1 and TRBJ2-3; D call uncertain. The V and J ends lost 0 bases and 6 bases respectively, with 16 bases between them. Germline lookup yields CDR1 DFQATT and CDR2 SNEGSKA (reference sequence). The CDR3 is 15 residues long. The CDR3 loop is CSARDPLLIRDTQYF. In nucleotides, the CDR3 is TGCAGTGCTAGAGATCCACTGCTCATACGGGATACGCAGTATTTT.

This clonotype was detected many times. The CDR3 is CASSPPSNQPQHF. The DNA for the CDR3 is TGTGCCAGCAGTCCACCAAGCAATCAGCCCCAGCATTTT. The chain has TRBV12-3 or TRBV12-4 and TRBJ1-5, with unresolved D. The CDR3 covers 13 residues. V was pared by 5 bases and J by 1 base, with 6 bases between.

The chain links TRBV30 to TRBJ1-1, with unresolved D. This CDR3 has 12 residues. Germline V lookup: CDR1 GTSNPN, CDR2 SVGIG (reference sequence). V lost 5 bases to trimming and J lost 4 bases, with 11 bases between them. The CDR3 sequence: CAWLPTATEAFF. DNA for the CDR3: TGTGCCTGGCTCCCGACGGCCACTGAAGCTTTCTTT.

This clonotype occurred many times. The chain combines TRBV7-9 with TRBJ2-3; D gene uncertain. The CDR3 is 12 residues long. The germline V gene has CDR1 SEHNR and CDR2 FQNEAQ (reference sequence). V lost 3 bases and J 4 bases, leaving 5 bases between the germline ends. DNA of the CDR3: TGTGCCAGCAGCTTTGGGCCAGATACGCAGTATTTT. This sequence encodes CASSFGPDTQYF.

The chain carries TRBV6-5 and TRBJ1-4; no clear D gene. Looked up from germline, CDR1 is MNHEY and CDR2 is SVGAGI. CDR3 length: 13 residues. Trimming removed 0 bases at V and 5 bases at J, with 4 bases between. The CDR3 is CASSYSSNEKLFF. The DNA of the CDR3 is TGTGCCAGCAGTTACTCGAGCAATGAAAAACTGTTTTTT.

There are many counts of this clonotype. The rearrangement links TRBV7-2 to TRBJ2-1; D may be TRBD2 (5 bases). This CDR3 has 17 amino acids. Germline V gene lookup returns CDR1 SGHTA and CDR2 FQGNSA. V lost 1 base to trimming and J lost 0 bases, with 13 bases between them. CDR3 residues: CASSLEGTSSSYNEQFF. The CDR3, as DNA: TGTGCCAGCAGCTTAGAAGGAACTAGTAGCTCCTACAATGAGCAGTTCTTC. The full variable domain, completed using reference TRBV7-2 and TRBJ2-1, is GAGVSQSPSNKVTEKGKDVELRCDPISGHTALYWYRQSLGQGLEFLIYFQGNSAPDKSGLPSDRFSAERTGGSVSTLTIQRTQQEDSAVYLCASSLEGTSSSYNEQFFGPGTRLTVL.

This clonotype appeared many times. V gene TRBV3-1 combines with J gene TRBJ1-1; no reliable D call. From germline, CDR1 is LGHDT and CDR2 YNNKEL (reference sequence). CDR3 length equals 12 residues. The V end was cut by 4 bases, the J end by 3 bases, with 6 bases between. CDR3: CASSLADTEAFF. The CDR3 bases are TGTGCCAGCAGCCTGGCGGACACTGAAGCTTTCTTT.

This clonotype was counted between two and nine times. The CDR3 DNA reads as TGTGCCAGCAGAAGACAGGGGGTGAACACCGGGGAGCTGTTTTTT. Protein: CASRRQGVNTGELFF. The rearrangement joins TRBV6-5 to TRBJ2-2; TRBD1 matches 9 bases. Germline-derived CDR1 and CDR2 are MNHEY and SVGAGI. CDR3 length: 15 amino acids. Germline trimming cut 6 bases from V and 1 base from J; bases unmatched to any gene: 3.

This clonotype was counted many times. This CDR3 reads CSAWTSGGSTDTQYF. DNA of the CDR3: TGCAGTGCTTGGACTAGCGGGGGGAGCACAGATACGCAGTATTTT. The chain joins TRBV20-1 to TRBJ2-3; 14 positions match TRBD2. The CDR3 sequence is 15 residues long. Trimming removed 5 bases from V and 0 bases from J; junction bases left unmatched: 1. Germline CDR1 DFQATT, CDR2 SNEGSKA (reference sequence).

A few counts support this clonotype. V gene TRBV6-6 combines with J gene TRBJ1-5; possible D gene TRBD1, 6 bases. The CDR3 runs 16 residues. The germline V gene has CDR1 MNHNY and CDR2 SVGAGI (reference sequence). V lost 2 bases and J 1 base, leaving 12 bases between the germline ends. The CDR3 DNA reads as TGTGCCAGCAGTTACCCTCCAGGGGTCAGCAATCAGCCCCAGCATTTT. The encoded protein is CASSYPPGVSNQPQHF.

This clonotype was seen a handful of times. The chain joins TRBV19 to TRBJ1-4, with a tentative D call TRBD1 (6 bases). This CDR3 has 16 residues. Germline V lookup: CDR1 LNHDA, CDR2 SQIVND (reference sequence). V lost 5 bases and J lost 8, with 21 bases in between. The CDR3 region has the DNA TGTGCCAGTAGTTCGGTCCAGGGGTTGGATTACGAAAAACTGTTTTTT. It encodes CASSSVQGLDYEKLFF. Based on the CDR3 plus reference TRBV19 and TRBJ1-4, the full variable domain is DGGITQSPKYLFRKEGQNVTLSCEQNLNHDAMYWYRQDPGQGLRLIYYSQIVNDFQKGDIAEGYSVSREKKESFPLTVTSAQKNPTAFYLCASSSVQGLDYEKLFFGSGTQLSVL.

The table lists this clonotype with many counts. The chain combines TRBV7-9 with TRBJ1-1; D is possibly TRBD1 (6 bases). The germline CDR1 and CDR2 sequences are SEHNR and FQNEAQ (reference sequence). The CDR3 contains 13 residues. The V end lost 3 bases, the J end lost 3 bases, and 8 bases lay between the germline ends. CDR3 in amino acids: CASSFSGDTEAFF. The CDR3 nucleotides are TGTGCCAGCAGCTTTTCAGGGGACACTGAAGCTTTCTTT.

This clonotype was seen repeatedly, ten times or more. The chain combines TRBV10-3 with TRBJ2-7; D remains unclear. With 3 bases removed from V and 2 bases from J, the gap between germline ends came to 20 bases. The CDR3 has 17 amino acids. In germline, CDR1 is ENHRY, CDR2 SYGVKD. As DNA, the CDR3 is TGTGCCATCAGTGACTCGCCCACTTTAGGAGCCGCCTACGAGCAGTACTTC. Its translation is CAISDSPTLGAAYEQYF.

This clonotype came up many times. This chain connects TRBV15 to TRBJ1-1; D gene uncertain. The CDR3 loop spans 14 amino acids. Germline V lookup: CDR1 LNHNV, CDR2 YYDKDF (reference sequence). Between the trimmed V and J ends, which lost 0 bases and 0 bases, there was a span of 5 bases. The CDR3 loop is CATSRDLMNTEAFF. For the CDR3, the DNA is TGTGCCACCAGCAGAGACCTTATGAACACTGAAGCTTTCTTT.

This clonotype was detected many times. The chain recombines TRBV7-8 with TRBJ2-7; D is undetermined. The germline V and J ends were trimmed by 3 bases and 6 bases, with 6 bases remaining between them. The CDR3 spans 11 residues. CDR1 SGHVS and CDR2 FQNEAQ come from the germline V gene. CDR3 sequence: CASSFSVEQYF. DNA for the CDR3: TGTGCCAGCAGCTTTTCGGTCGAGCAGTACTTC.

This clonotype was detected ten times or more. The rearrangement uses TRBV20-1 and TRBJ1-1; D remains ambiguous. The germline V gene has CDR1 DFQATT and CDR2 SNEGSKA (reference sequence). V lost 6 bases to trimming and J lost 8 bases, with 13 bases between them. This CDR3 region has 11 residues. The CDR3 loop is CSAMGSPEAFF. The DNA for the CDR3 is TGCAGTGCGATGGGGTCCCCGGAAGCTTTCTTT.

This chain links TRBV4-1 with TRBJ1-2; D is uncertain. The CDR3 has 15 amino acids. V shed 1 base and J shed 4 bases, with 13 bases lying between them. Germline V lookup: CDR1 MGHRA, CDR2 YSYEKL. The CDR3, as DNA: TGCGCCAGCAGCCAAGCCGGGATGGCCGCCTATGGCTACACCTTC. Translation: CASSQAGMAAYGYTF.

This clonotype has ten or more counts. This chain links TRBV10-1 with TRBJ1-2; 7 positions agree with TRBD1. The CDR3 contains 13 residues. Looked up from germline, CDR1 is WNHNN and CDR2 is SYGVQD (reference sequence). With 8 bases clipped from V and 4 bases from J, the junction kept 7 bases outside the gene matches. The CDR3 spells CASYPGQTYGYTF. CDR3 sequence (DNA): TGCGCCAGCTATCCGGGACAGACCTATGGCTACACCTTC.

This clonotype was detected many times. The chain uses TRBV10-3 and TRBJ2-5; D is undetermined. This CDR3 is 13 amino acids long. Germline values: CDR1 ENHRY, CDR2 SYGVKD. Trimming took off 7 bases at V and 0 bases at J, with 9 bases between the two ends. CDR3 nucleotide sequence: TGTGCCATCAAGTTTGCAGACCAAGAGACCCAGTACTTC. Its translation is CAIKFADQETQYF.

This clonotype came up a few times. V and J are TRBV6-2 or TRBV6-3 and TRBJ2-1; a possible D gene is TRBD1 (5 bases). This CDR3 comprises 11 residues. V was cut by 3 bases and J by 10 bases, with 7 bases left in between. The V gene's germline CDR1 is MNHEY and CDR2 SVGEGT. The CDR3 DNA is TGTGCCAGCAGTTATCCAGGGGAGCAGTTCTTC. The encoded protein is CASSYPGEQFF.